This TCR beta chain emerged from a study of shared clonotypes between healthy human individuals (dated by TCRdb to 2019 to 2021). Notes on the research overall: Three men and a couple of women, aged 18 to 49 years, made up the cohort. For each donor, three plates each were used for CD4 naive and CD4 memory, two plates were used for CD8 naive, and one plate was used for CD8 memory. The study deeply sequenced blood TCR repertoires of about five healthy adults to estimate repertoire size and the extent of clonotype sharing between individuals. Different laboratories and diverse techniques were used to prepare libraries and sequence TCR repertoires, to increase sequencing depth and limit assay-specific biases. Each donor's leukapheresis produced roughly between roughly 0.9 and 8.9 billion PBMCs. The study at large found these results: The small number of donors limited the genetic and exposure-history diversity represented. Compared with non-shared clonotypes, the clonotypes found in all four sorted-subset donors had higher generation probabilities. Pairwise subsampling indicated that sequencing depth was expected to affect the degree of clonotype sharing among donors. When four donors were compared, the shared fraction of clonotypes was around 5.1% for naive CD4, approximately 3.3% for naive CD8, roughly 2.3% for memory CD4, and roughly 0.4% for memory CD8. Naive subsets generally had larger estimated clonotype richness than memory subsets did. Only blood was sampled, and tissue TCR repertoires likely differ from those in blood. Even with the large sequencing depth, rarefaction of the sorted-subset datasets indicated that sequencing was incomplete.

The donors were healthy, HIV-negative adults with no recently reported acute infections or vaccinations. All donors were Caucasian adults living in Nashville, Tennessee, USA. Magnetic negative selection was used to enrich CD4+ T cells, after which naive cells were positively selected on CD45RA and the negative fraction became the memory subset. After blood collection by leukapheresis, PBMCs were isolated using Ficoll-Histopaque density gradient centrifugation and then cryopreserved in the vapor phase of liquid nitrogen. Analytical flow cytometry was used to check the purity and quantity of every magnetically sorted T cell population. Genomic DNA was isolated from every sorted fraction and measured by UV absorbance on a Nanodrop 2000c. Using the deep immunoSEQ assay, multiplex PCR amplified TCR CDR3 regions from genomic DNA. Extracted genomic DNA from each cell subset was distributed evenly across all wells of several immunoSEQ 96-well plates, and each plate was treated as a replicate. For sorted subsets, each replicate PCR was loaded with 200 ng genomic DNA, equivalent to 32,000 or so T cell genomes. The purified libraries were quantified using a Qubit 3.0 fluorometer, sized with a Bioanalyzer 2100, and then quantified again using the KAPA Library Quantification kit. Every immunoSEQ 96-well plate was sequenced on a dedicated single-read 150-cycle Illumina NextSeq 550 flow cell. As for the authors' bioinformatics: Because only junctional sequences without quality scores were contained in the immunoSEQ output, filtering matching that applied to full-length reads could not be performed. Sequences were annotated with PyIR, a Python wrapper for IgBLAST v1.9, using IMGT germline references to assign V/J genes and CDR3. Any read was removed if the V/J assignment was weak (E-value above 1e-6), the CDR3 was missing, or the read contained stop codons, out-of-frame junctions, or ambiguous translated residues. V3J clonotypes were defined by identical inferred V gene, J gene, and CDR3 amino acid sequence. Percentage overlap between repertoires was computed as shared unique clonotypes divided by the size of the smaller repertoire. Richness of each repertoire was evaluated using RTK rarefaction, the Chao1 estimator, and Recon v2.1 estimates of unobserved clonotypes. OLGA was used to compute generation probabilities for all TCRbeta clonotypes that the gDNA method yielded from a handful of donors. TCRdb took over this immuneACCESS table, retaining in-frame rearrangements with V and J assigned. Such tables are incomplete; in checked studies, under half of the missing clones stem from an unresolved V gene, and the remainder is unexplained. The V and J calls and the clone size are those of that table, but D and trimming were determined from the DNA. In all, the sample holds about 1 million clones, and approximately 80% of those were seen once. The ten most abundant clones make up more than 0.5% of the sample.

About this clone itself: No antigen is known for it. Base-call qualities are not available, and no considerably larger clone is one nucleotide away.

The clonotype originates from a man between 18 and 29 years old in good health. Some clones in this sample may be carry-over from other donors' samples. Sample: memory CD4+ T cells from PBMCs. The sample's cell subset or site label is to be understood as: CD45RA-negative fraction.

The DNA is TGTGCCAGCAGTAAGGGGAAGACGAACACCGGGGAGCTGTTTTTT. It translates to CASSKGKTNTGELFF. The chain joins TRBV2 to TRBJ2-2, with a weak D call of TRBD1 (5 bases match). V is cut by 5 bases and J by 0 bases, and the space between the germline ends is 10 bases. Its CDR3 holds 15 amino acids, cysteine through phenylalanine. Only the CDR3 part of the read is kept: 45 bases, read in frame from the first base. CDR1 and CDR2 (SNHLY, FYNNEI) derive from the germline V gene.